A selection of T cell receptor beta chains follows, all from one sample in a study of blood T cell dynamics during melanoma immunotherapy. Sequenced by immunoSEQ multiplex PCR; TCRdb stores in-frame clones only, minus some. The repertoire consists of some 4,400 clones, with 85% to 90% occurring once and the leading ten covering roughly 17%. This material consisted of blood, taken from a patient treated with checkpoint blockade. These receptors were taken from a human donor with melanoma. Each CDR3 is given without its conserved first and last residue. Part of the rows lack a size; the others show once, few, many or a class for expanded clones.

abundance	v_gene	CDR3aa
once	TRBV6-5	ASSYPRGMNTGELF
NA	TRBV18	ASSPPRQISYEQY
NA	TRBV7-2	ASSALANVLT
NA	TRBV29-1	SVGGQRDTQY
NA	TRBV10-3	AISESITKIPSSYEQY
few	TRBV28	ASRRDRGFSYEQY
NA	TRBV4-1	ASSREQGAYEQY
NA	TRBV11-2	ASSSSDRPLEQY
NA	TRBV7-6	ASSLDRGLTYEQY
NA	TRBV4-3	ASSQGGGLNTGELF
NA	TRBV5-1	ASSLTSWETQY
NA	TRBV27	ASSNYRNTEAF
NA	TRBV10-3	AIRAGTSGVSYEQY
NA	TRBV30	AWSLTGGERELF
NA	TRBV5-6	ASSLGQGATGNTIY
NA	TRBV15	ATSRGTGSSGANVLT
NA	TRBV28	ASSSGSRDTQY
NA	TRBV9	ASSPWRGDSYEQY
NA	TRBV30	AWSVRLAETQY
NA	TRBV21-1	ASRPTSSDFYEQY
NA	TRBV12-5	ASGRDREIADEVEETQY
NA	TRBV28	ASTTWNEQY
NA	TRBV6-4	ASTDRNTGELF
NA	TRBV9	ASSVAAGGVLYEQY
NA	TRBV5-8	ASRYVDYPSYEQY
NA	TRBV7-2	ASSRTGTQREHYEQY
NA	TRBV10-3	AIMSGLGELF
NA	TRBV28	ASSGRGHDSPLH
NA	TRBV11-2	ASSLYFAYTQY
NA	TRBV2	ASSELWFDPGTQY
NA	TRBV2	ASSDEDTQY
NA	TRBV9	ASSVGSAPKQY
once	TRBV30	AWSLRNTGELF
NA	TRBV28	ASTVQGIDYT
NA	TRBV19	ASGGGPRDLGSYNEQF
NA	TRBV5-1	ASSLGAPGPRDTQY
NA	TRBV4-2	ASSQDQQDKNIQY
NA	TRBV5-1	ASSLDGVGGGTEAF
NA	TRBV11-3	ASSLLAGGTGELF
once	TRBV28	ASTLGVASYEQY